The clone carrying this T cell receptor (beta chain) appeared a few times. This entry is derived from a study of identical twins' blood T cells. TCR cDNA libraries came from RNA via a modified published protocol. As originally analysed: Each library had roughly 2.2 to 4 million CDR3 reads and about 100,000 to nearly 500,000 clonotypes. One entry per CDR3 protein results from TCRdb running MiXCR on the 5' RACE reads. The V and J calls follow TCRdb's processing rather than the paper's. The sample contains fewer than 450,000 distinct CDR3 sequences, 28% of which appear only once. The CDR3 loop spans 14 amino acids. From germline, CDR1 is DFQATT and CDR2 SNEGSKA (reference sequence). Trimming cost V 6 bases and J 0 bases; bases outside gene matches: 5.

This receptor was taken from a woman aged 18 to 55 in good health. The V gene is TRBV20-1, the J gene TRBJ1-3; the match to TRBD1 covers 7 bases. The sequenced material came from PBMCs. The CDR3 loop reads CSAPDRASGNTIYF. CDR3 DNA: TGCAGTGCGCCTGACAGGGCCTCTGGAAACACCATATATTTT.